This is a list of T cell receptor beta chains from one sample in a study of shared clonotypes between healthy human individuals. Clones were sequenced by immunoSEQ multiplex PCR, and TCRdb holds only the in-frame ones, with some missing. The sample gives 780,000 or so clones, 72% of which show up once; under 2% is in the top ten. Sample: memory CD4+ T cells sorted from blood. The receptor set was obtained from a woman aged 25-40 years in good health. Each CDR3 is given with its conserved first and last residue. Fields, in order: CDR3 protein, CDR3 DNA, D gene, J gene, V gene, clone size. D genes are given only for firm matches. The size entry is marked missing in some rows and otherwise reads once, few, many or a size class.

cdr3_aa: CASSLADTIPYEQYF
cdr3_nt: TGTGCCAGCAGTTTGGCAGATACAATCCCCTACGAGCAGTACTTC
d_call: .
j_call: TRBJ2-7
v_call: TRBV28
clone_size: .

cdr3_aa: CASSSTSEQFF
cdr3_nt: TGTGCCAGCAGCTCCACCAGTGAGCAGTTCTTC
d_call: .
j_call: TRBJ2-1
v_call: TRBV7-6
clone_size: .

cdr3_aa: CASSFDVAEISYEQYF
cdr3_nt: TGCGCCAGCAGCTTCGACGTAGCGGAGATCTCCTACGAGCAGTACTTC
d_call: .
j_call: TRBJ2-7
v_call: TRBV5-1
clone_size: .

cdr3_aa: CASSQETSKKETQYF
cdr3_nt: TGTGCCAGCAGCCAAGAGACTAGCAAGAAAGAGACCCAGTACTTC
d_call: TRBD2
j_call: TRBJ2-5
v_call: TRBV4-2
clone_size: .

cdr3_aa: CASSLNGRGAYNEQFF
cdr3_nt: TGTGCCAGCAGCTTAAACGGGAGAGGGGCCTACAATGAGCAGTTCTTC
d_call: .
j_call: TRBJ2-1
v_call: TRBV7-2
clone_size: few

cdr3_aa: CASSPAEGQSEQYF
cdr3_nt: TGTGCCAGCTCACCAGCAGAAGGACAGAGCGAGCAGTACTTC
d_call: .
j_call: TRBJ2-7
v_call: TRBV18
clone_size: .

cdr3_aa: CASSLAPHNEQFF
cdr3_nt: TGTGCCAGCAGCTTGGCCCCGCACAATGAGCAGTTCTTC
d_call: .
j_call: TRBJ2-1
v_call: TRBV5-4
clone_size: .

cdr3_aa: CASSKDSLGYNEQFF
cdr3_nt: TGCGCCAGCAGCAAGGACTCCCTCGGGTACAATGAGCAGTTCTTC
d_call: .
j_call: TRBJ2-1
v_call: TRBV5-1
clone_size: few

cdr3_aa: CASSDPRGGESRYEQYF
cdr3_nt: TGTGCCAGCAGCGACCCCCGGGGCGGAGAAAGCCGCTACGAGCAGTACTTC
d_call: .
j_call: TRBJ2-7
v_call: TRBV27
clone_size: .

cdr3_aa: CASSFGGNTGELFF
cdr3_nt: TGCGCCAGCAGCTTTGGTGGGAACACCGGGGAGCTGTTTTTT
d_call: .
j_call: TRBJ2-2
v_call: TRBV5-1
clone_size: few

cdr3_aa: CASSLAQGIEQFF
cdr3_nt: TGTGCCAGCAGCTTAGCGCAGGGTATTGAGCAGTTCTTC
d_call: .
j_call: TRBJ2-1
v_call: TRBV7-6
clone_size: .

cdr3_aa: CASSTGLARTGELFF
cdr3_nt: TGTGCCAGCAGCACGGGACTAGCTCGCACCGGGGAGCTGTTTTTT
d_call: TRBD2
j_call: TRBJ2-2
v_call: TRBV4-2
clone_size: once

cdr3_aa: CASSRGTGRAFF
cdr3_nt: TGTGCCAGCAGTCGAGGGACAGGGAGAGCTTTCTTT
d_call: TRBD1
j_call: TRBJ1-1
v_call: TRBV2
clone_size: .

cdr3_aa: CASSAHPTGTGELFF
cdr3_nt: TGTGCCAGCAGCGCGCACCCGACAGGAACCGGGGAGCTGTTTTTT
d_call: .
j_call: TRBJ2-2
v_call: TRBV7-7
clone_size: .

cdr3_aa: CASSESGREQFF
cdr3_nt: TGTGCCAGCAGTGAAAGTGGTCGTGAGCAGTTCTTC
d_call: .
j_call: TRBJ2-1
v_call: TRBV25-1
clone_size: few

cdr3_aa: CASSWSDTSGRDEQYF
cdr3_nt: TGCGCCAGCAGCTGGTCGGATACTAGCGGCCGAGACGAGCAGTACTTC
d_call: TRBD2
j_call: TRBJ2-7
v_call: TRBV5-1
clone_size: .

cdr3_aa: CASSPEGYEQFF
cdr3_nt: TGCGCCAGCAGCCCGGAAGGCTATGAGCAGTTCTTC
d_call: .
j_call: TRBJ2-1
v_call: TRBV5-1
clone_size: once

cdr3_aa: CASSPLRGGRSGYTF
cdr3_nt: TGTGCCAGCAGCCCACTCCGTGGGGGCCGGAGTGGCTACACCTTC
d_call: .
j_call: TRBJ1-2
v_call: TRBV5-6
clone_size: .

cdr3_aa: CAWSVGQGGYWEKLFF
cdr3_nt: TGTGCCTGGAGTGTGGGACAGGGGGGGTATTGGGAAAAACTGTTTTTT
d_call: TRBD1
j_call: TRBJ1-4
v_call: TRBV30
clone_size: .

cdr3_aa: CASSLETLAGGADTQYF
cdr3_nt: TGTGCCAGCAGCTTGGAAACATTAGCGGGAGGGGCAGATACGCAGTATTTT
d_call: TRBD2
j_call: TRBJ2-3
v_call: TRBV5-4
clone_size: .

cdr3_aa: CASSWISGTTGETQYF
cdr3_nt: TGCGCCAGCAGTTGGATTAGCGGGACTACGGGAGAGACCCAGTACTTC
d_call: TRBD2
j_call: TRBJ2-5
v_call: TRBV5-1
clone_size: many

cdr3_aa: CASSYGLGSGYTF
cdr3_nt: TGTGCCAGCAGTTACGGTCTAGGGAGCGGCTACACCTTC
d_call: .
j_call: TRBJ1-2
v_call: TRBV6-5
clone_size: .

cdr3_aa: CSVAEGSYNEQFF
cdr3_nt: TGCAGCGTTGCCGAGGGGTCCTACAATGAGCAGTTCTTC
d_call: .
j_call: TRBJ2-1
v_call: TRBV29-1
clone_size: few

cdr3_aa: CASRQSEGGERYEQYF
cdr3_nt: TGTGCCAGTAGGCAATCAGAAGGGGGCGAACGGTACGAGCAGTACTTC
d_call: TRBD1
j_call: TRBJ2-7
v_call: TRBV19
clone_size: .

cdr3_aa: CASNVPGNEQFF
cdr3_nt: TGTGCCAGCAATGTCCCCGGAAATGAGCAGTTCTTC
d_call: .
j_call: TRBJ2-1
v_call: TRBV28
clone_size: .